Listed below are T cell receptor beta chains from one sample, sequenced in a study of immune evolution from preneoplasia to lung adenocarcinoma. The assay was immunoSEQ multiplex PCR, and TCRdb's table has in-frame clones only and misses some. The data contain thousands of clones, approximately 76% of them singletons. The material sequenced was FFPE minimally invasive lung adenocarcinoma tissue. All receptors come from a person aged 70 to 85 with lung adenocarcinoma. Each CDR3 is given with its conserved first and last residue. The order of the fields is V gene, D gene, clone size, J gene, CDR3 protein, CDR3 DNA. The D gene is left open where the match is weak. Not all rows give a size; the values are once, few, many and, for expanded clones, a class.

>TRBV9|NA|NA|TRBJ2-2
CASSGEGAGELFF
TGTGCCAGCAGCGGTGAGGGGGCCGGGGAGCTGTTTTTT
>TRBV30|TRBD2|NA|TRBJ2-1
CAWGSGTSYNEQFF
TGTGCCTGGGGAAGCGGGACTTCCTACAATGAGCAGTTCTTC
>TRBV28|NA|NA|TRBJ1-5
CASRQGFSNQPQHF
TGTGCCAGCAGACAGGGTTTTAGCAATCAGCCCCAGCATTTT
>TRBV6-6|TRBD2|NA|TRBJ2-3
CASSYSQRDRTQYF
TGTGCCAGCAGTTATTCCCAGCGGGATCGGACGCAGTATTTT
>TRBV19|NA|once|TRBJ1-5
CASKPGRLWTGNQPQHF
TGTGCCAGTAAGCCCGGCAGGTTATGGACGGGCAATCAGCCCCAGCATTTT
>TRBV10-3|NA|NA|TRBJ2-5
CATLSAPQETQYF
TGTGCCACCCTTAGCGCCCCCCAAGAGACCCAGTACTTC
>TRBV5-1|TRBD1|few|TRBJ2-7
CASTGGLNEQYF
TGCGCCAGTACAGGGGGCTTGAACGAGCAGTACTTC
>TRBV6-4|NA|NA|TRBJ2-1
CASIPEGGPEPFYNEQFF
TGTGCCAGCATACCGGAGGGGGGGCCCGAACCCTTCTACAATGAGCAGTTCTTC
>TRBV19|TRBD1|few|TRBJ2-6
CASKDRGNSGANVLTF
TGTGCCAGCAAGGACAGGGGGAACTCTGGGGCCAACGTCCTGACTTTC
>TRBV7-8|TRBD2|few|TRBJ2-1
CASSVTSGRMDEQFF
TGTGCCAGCAGCGTTACTAGCGGGAGAATGGATGAGCAGTTCTTC
>TRBV7-8|TRBD2|few|TRBJ2-1
CASSLWVLAGGNEQFF
TGTGCCAGCAGCTTATGGGTCCTAGCGGGAGGGAATGAGCAGTTCTTC
>TRBV10-3|TRBD1|once|TRBJ1-1
CAISVGAGGIGAFF
TGTGCCATCAGTGTGGGTGCAGGGGGCATCGGGGCTTTCTTT
>TRBV18|TRBD2|NA|TRBJ2-7
CASSPAGLAGGEQYF
TGTGCCAGCTCGCCGGCGGGGCTAGCGGGAGGCGAGCAGTACTTC
>TRBV6-9|NA|NA|TRBJ2-3
CASSYAAHTDTQYF
TGTGCCAGCAGTTACGCGGCCCACACAGATACGCAGTATTTT
>TRBV6-5|NA|NA|TRBJ2-4
CASSPSGPRRNIQYF
TGTGCCAGCAGCCCCTCGGGCCCTAGAAGAAACATTCAGTACTTC
>TRBV21-1|NA|NA|TRBJ1-5
CASISRGRNQPQHF
TGTGCCAGCATCTCCAGGGGGCGCAATCAGCCCCAGCATTTT
>TRBV7-9|NA|NA|TRBJ1-2
CASSLVRTDGYTF
TGTGCCAGCAGCCTCGTCAGGACAGATGGCTACACCTTC
>TRBV21-1|NA|NA|TRBJ2-3
CASSKADPASTDTQYF
TGTGCCAGCAGCAAAGCGGACCCTGCTAGCACAGATACGCAGTATTTT
>TRBV6-5|TRBD1|NA|TRBJ1-6
CASRDNRGSPLHF
TGTGCCAGCAGGGACAACAGGGGTTCACCCCTCCACTTT
>TRBV30|NA|few|TRBJ2-5
CAWNPGLNQETQYF
TGTGCCTGGAACCCGGGGTTAAACCAAGAGACCCAGTACTTC
>TRBV5-1|NA|NA|TRBJ2-5
CASSLDPGVETQYF
TGCGCCAGCAGCTTGGATCCAGGGGTGGAGACCCAGTACTTC
>TRBV18|TRBD1|NA|TRBJ2-7
CASSPGGTGGEQYF
TGTGCCAGCTCACCGGGTGGCACAGGGGGCGAGCAGTACTTC
>TRBV29-1|TRBD1|NA|TRBJ2-7
CSVEKTGQDYEQYF
TGCAGCGTTGAAAAGACAGGACAGGACTACGAGCAGTACTTC
>TRBV21-1|NA|NA|TRBJ2-3
CASSAPGQGTDTQYF
TGTGCCAGCAGCGCACCGGGACAGGGAACAGATACGCAGTATTTT
>TRBV4-3|NA|NA|TRBJ2-2
CASSQGGTGELFF
TGCGCCAGCAGCCAAGGAGGCACCGGGGAGCTGTTTTTT
>TRBV7-9|TRBD1|NA|TRBJ1-1
CASSHRPQGADTEAFF
TGTGCCAGCAGCCATAGGCCCCAGGGGGCGGACACTGAAGCTTTCTTT
>TRBV27|TRBD1|NA|TRBJ2-1
CASSPPGTGGGVGMGEQFF
TGTGCCAGCAGTCCTCCAGGGACAGGGGGGGGAGTGGGTATGGGTGAGCAGTTCTTC
>TRBV4-1|NA|NA|TRBJ2-7
CASSQGPRSYEQYF
TGCGCCAGCAGCCAAGGTCCGCGCTCCTACGAGCAGTACTTC
>TRBV11-1|NA|NA|TRBJ1-3
CASSYDSFSGNTIYF
TGTGCCAGCAGCTACGACAGTTTCTCTGGAAACACCATATATTTT
>TRBV18|NA|NA|TRBJ2-7
CASSPEGPPYEQYF
TGTGCCAGCTCACCGGAAGGACCCCCCTACGAGCAGTACTTC
>TRBV7-6|TRBD1|NA|TRBJ2-7
CASSSTRQGVYEQYF
TGTGCCAGCAGCTCTACGCGACAGGGGGTTTACGAGCAGTACTTC
>TRBV6-5|NA|NA|TRBJ1-1
CASSYSGEGTEAFF
TGTGCCAGCAGTTACTCTGGGGAGGGCACTGAAGCTTTCTTT
>TRBV5-3|NA|NA|TRBJ2-7
CARSLEKGPPAYEQYF
TGTGCCAGAAGCCTAGAAAAGGGGCCCCCAGCCTACGAGCAGTACTTC
>TRBV29-1|TRBD2|once|TRBJ2-5
CSVVLAGVGTQYF
TGCAGCGTTGTTTTAGCGGGGGTTGGGACCCAGTACTTC
>TRBV13|TRBD1|few|TRBJ2-7
CASSLYRGDEQYF
TGTGCCAGCAGCTTATACAGGGGTGACGAGCAGTACTTC
>TRBV7-2|NA|NA|TRBJ2-7
CASSTDAGRRGDEQYF
TGTGCCAGCAGCACCGACGCAGGGCGACGTGGCGACGAGCAGTACTTC
>TRBV6-5|NA|NA|TRBJ2-2
CASSYSEGTYTGELFF
TGTGCCAGTAGTTACTCCGAGGGGACGTACACCGGGGAGCTGTTTTTT
>TRBV18|NA|NA|TRBJ2-7
CASSPPNAGLREQYF
TGTGCCAGCTCACCACCGAATGCTGGATTGCGAGAGCAGTACTTC
>TRBV10-3|NA|NA|TRBJ2-2
CAISEDGVAGELFF
TGTGCCATCAGTGAGGATGGTGTAGCCGGGGAGCTGTTTTTT
>TRBV7-9|NA|NA|TRBJ2-3
CASRNPGPRDTQYF
TGTGCCAGCAGAAACCCGGGCCCCCGGGATACGCAGTATTTT
>TRBV11-2|NA|few|TRBJ2-3
CASSLEVRSTDTQYF
TGTGCCAGCAGCTTAGAGGTCAGGAGCACAGATACGCAGTATTTT
>TRBV7-9|NA|NA|TRBJ2-7
CASTSPGDGAYEQYF
TGTGCCAGCACATCGCCCGGGGACGGAGCCTACGAGCAGTACTTC
>TRBV5-1|NA|NA|TRBJ2-7
CASSLSTEQYF
TGCGCCAGCAGCTTGTCTACCGAGCAGTACTTC
>TRBV18|NA|NA|TRBJ1-1
CASTTGVRTEAFF
TGTGCCAGCACCACGGGTGTGAGGACTGAAGCTTTCTTT
>TRBV2|TRBD2|NA|TRBJ2-3
CASSSLAGGPTGTDTQYF
TGTGCCAGCAGCTCTCTAGCGGGAGGCCCCACAGGTACAGATACGCAGTATTTT
>TRBV5-1|TRBD2|NA|TRBJ2-3
CASSLAGGLGTDTQYF
TGCGCCAGCAGTTTAGCGGGGGGGCTGGGCACAGATACGCAGTATTTT
>TRBV2|NA|NA|TRBJ1-1
CASEYTEAFF
TGTGCCAGCGAGTACACTGAAGCTTTCTTT
>TRBV27|TRBD2|once|TRBJ2-7
CASSSRTSGPYEQYF
TGTGCCAGCAGTTCCAGGACTAGCGGCCCATACGAGCAGTACTTC
>TRBV7-2|TRBD1|NA|TRBJ2-5
CASSYRQGRFGETQYF
TGTGCCAGCAGCTACCGACAGGGGAGATTTGGGGAGACCCAGTACTTC
>TRBV30|NA|NA|TRBJ1-4
CAWSVDGIKVGKLFF
TGTGCCTGGAGTGTAGATGGGATCAAGGTTGGGAAACTGTTTTTT